The 26 T cell receptor beta chains below come from one sample, sequenced in a study of spatial heterogeneity in lung cancer. Using its own MiXCR run on the 5' RACE reads, TCRdb lists one record per CDR3 protein. Among 45,000 to 55,000 distinct CDR3 sequences listed, roughly 5% were seen once. This sample's time point: sample taken at primary tumor resection. No cell sorting; template was whole RNA from tumor, lung tissue or PBMC. The sequences come from PBMCs, collected at surgery. These receptors were collected from a male donor with early-stage non-small cell lung cancer.

This clonotype was seen ten or more times. The CDR3 sequence: CASRHRTSGITYNEQFF. The DNA for the CDR3 is TGTGCCAGCAGACATAGGACTAGCGGCATCACCTACAATGAGCAGTTCTTC. The gene calls are TRBV28 and TRBJ2-1, with 10 bases lining up with TRBD2. Trimming took 6 bases from V and 2 from J; bases not matched to a gene: 10. This CDR3 region has 17 residues. Germline V gene sequence: CDR1 MDHEN, CDR2 SYDVKM.

Details on this clonotype: One base away lies a much larger clone, so this may be a sequencing read error. The chain combines TRBV20-1 with TRBJ1-1; the D is unclear. Germline CDR1 reads DFQATT; CDR2 reads SNEGSKA (reference sequence). The CDR3 is made up of 13 amino acids. V was trimmed by 3 bases and J by 0 bases, leaving 8 bases between them. CDR3 DNA: TGCAGTGCTAGCGCCGGGGTGAACACTGAAGCTTTCTTT. Translation gives CSASAGVNTEAFF.

This clonotype was seen ten or more times. The chain recombines TRBV19 with TRBJ1-5, with TRBD1 matching 7 bases. CDR3 size: 19 residues. V was pared by 3 bases and J by 6 bases, with 20 bases of the junction left unmatched. Germline V lookup: CDR1 LNHDA, CDR2 SQIVND (reference sequence). The CDR3 region is CASSIVVVRNRGLSQPQHF. The CDR3 DNA follows: TGTGCCAGTAGTATTGTCGTCGTCCGAAACAGGGGATTAAGTCAGCCCCAGCATTTT.

This clonotype was detected ten times or more. The chain joins TRBV2 to TRBJ2-1, with 8 bases aligning to TRBD2. Germline loops: CDR1 SNHLY, CDR2 FYNNEI. There are 15 residues in the CDR3. Trimming took 3 bases from V and 8 from J; bases not matched to a gene: 9. CDR3 residues: CASSDSGRGWDEQFF. CDR3 nucleotides: TGTGCCAGCAGTGATTCCGGGAGGGGATGGGATGAGCAGTTCTTC.

This clonotype was observed many times. The chain links TRBV7-9 to TRBJ2-3; TRBD1 is a possible D gene (6 bases). V was clipped by 5 bases and J by 3 bases, with 15 bases between them. The CDR3 consists of 15 residues. In germline, CDR1 is SEHNR, CDR2 FQNEAQ (reference sequence). CDR3 residues: CASSLVQGLTDTQYF. DNA for the CDR3: TGTGCCAGCAGCCTAGTACAGGGTCTGACAGATACGCAGTATTTT.

The sample holds many counts of this clonotype. V gene TRBV4-1 combines with J gene TRBJ2-3, with TRBD2 matching 11 bases. Germline lookup yields CDR1 MGHRA and CDR2 YSYEKL. The CDR3 totals 17 residues. The V and J ends lost 1 base and 0 bases, in that order; junction bases with no gene match: 3. The CDR3 reads CASSQVASGRSTDTQYF. The CDR3 region has the DNA TGCGCCAGCAGCCAAGTGGCTAGCGGGAGGAGCACAGATACGCAGTATTTT.

About this clonotype: Being one base from a much bigger clone, this may be a read error. The CDR3 carries no conserved terminal phenylalanine or tryptophan, so it likely arises from a read error. The V gene is TRBV7-2, the J gene TRBJ2-4, with D possibly matching TRBD1 (6 bases). The CDR3 loop spans 15 amino acids. Germline V gene lookup returns CDR1 SGHTA and CDR2 FQGNSA. V dropped 5 bases and J dropped 4 bases, with 15 bases sitting between them. Here the CDR3 reads CASSIPQGGKNIQYS. The CDR3, as DNA: TGTGCCAGCAGCATACCACAGGGCGGGAAAAACATTCAGTACTCC.

In this sample, this clonotype turned up many times. J is TRBJ2-2 and V is TRBV9; D not resolved. V was shortened by 4 bases and J by 6 bases, with 19 bases between the two germline ends. CDR1 is SGDLS, CDR2 YYNGEE, per germline. This CDR3 has 16 residues. CDR3 DNA: TGTGCCAGCAGCCCGCTAATACCACGGGTACCCGGGGAGCTGTTTTTT. Translation: CASSPLIPRVPGELFF.

This clonotype was seen repeatedly, ten times or more. This chain joins TRBV5-1 and TRBJ1-1; D remains unclear. V was cut by 2 bases and J by 2 bases, with 7 bases left in between. Germline lookup yields CDR1 SGHRS and CDR2 YFSETQ. The CDR3 length is 13 residues. CDR3 region: CASSFLPNTEAFF. The CDR3 nucleotides read TGCGCCAGCAGCTTTCTCCCCAACACTGAAGCTTTCTTT.

This clonotype has ten or more counts. The genes are TRBV10-3 and TRBJ2-5, with no clear D. The CDR3 loop spans 16 amino acids. CDR1 is ENHRY and CDR2 is SYGVKD in the germline V gene. Trimming stripped 0 bases from V and 4 bases from J, with 15 bases between. The CDR3: CAISESTYGDRETQYF. The CDR3 DNA reads TGTGCCATCAGTGAGTCGACTTATGGAGACCGAGAGACCCAGTACTTC.

This clonotype was seen repeatedly, ten times or more. CDR3 in amino acids: CASSYDLSGSSTYEQFF. The CDR3 DNA is TGTGCCAGCAGCTATGATCTCTCGGGGTCTAGTACTTATGAGCAGTTCTTC. The chain couples TRBV5-4 to TRBJ2-1, with a weak D call TRBD2 (5 bases). Deletions cut 3 bases from V and 8 bases from J, with 24 bases between. Germline V lookup: CDR1 SGHNT, CDR2 YYREEE (reference sequence). The CDR3 is 17 residues long.

The table lists this clonotype with many counts. The CDR3 protein is CAWSVSGETEAFF. The CDR3 DNA follows: TGTGCCTGGAGTGTGAGCGGTGAAACTGAAGCTTTCTTT. The chain uses TRBV30 and TRBJ1-1; no reliable D call. The V gene's germline CDR1 is GTSNPN and CDR2 SVGIG (reference sequence). CDR3 length equals 13 residues. V lost 0 bases, J lost 5 bases, and 10 bases lay in between.

This clonotype was counted at least ten times. The chain joins TRBV5-1 to TRBJ1-6, with D unclear. V shed 2 bases and J shed 5 bases, with 8 bases lying between them. The CDR3 covers 14 residues. Germline assignment: CDR1 SGHRS and CDR2 YFSETQ. In DNA, the CDR3 is TGCGCCAGCAGCTTCCTGAGCGATAATTCACCCCTCCACTTT. Protein: CASSFLSDNSPLHF. The whole variable domain, filled in from reference TRBV5-1 and TRBJ1-6, reads KAGVTQTPRYLIKTRGQQVTLSCSPISGHRSVSWYQQTPGQGLQFLFEYFSETQRNKGNFPGRFSGRQFSNSRSEMNVSTLELGDSALYLCASSFLSDNSPLHFGNGTRLTVT.

This clonotype showed up many times. In DNA form, the CDR3 reads TGCAGTGCTACCCAGACAGGATGGAACACCGGGGAGCTGTTTTTT. Protein sequence: CSATQTGWNTGELFF. J is TRBJ2-2 and V is TRBV20-1; perhaps TRBD1 as D (6 bases). Germline V gives CDR1 DFQATT, CDR2 SNEGSKA (reference sequence). The CDR3 has 15 amino acids. Trimming removed 4 bases from V and 1 base from J, with 13 bases in between.

This clonotype has ten or more counts. The chain is built from TRBV27 and TRBJ2-1, with D perhaps TRBD2 (5 bases). Trimming removed 3 bases at V and 4 bases at J, with 16 bases between. Looked up from germline, CDR1 is MNHEY and CDR2 is SMNVEV (reference sequence). CDR3 length equals 16 residues. The CDR3 region is CASSFGLLGIYNEQFF. CDR3 in DNA: TGTGCCAGCAGTTTCGGGCTCCTCGGGATATACAATGAGCAGTTCTTC.

This clonotype has just a few counts. This chain links TRBV6-2 or TRBV6-3 with TRBJ2-3; TRBD2 might be the D (6 bases). Germline V gene lookup returns CDR1 MNHEY and CDR2 SVGEGT. Trimming took off 10 bases at V and 4 bases at J, with 18 bases between the two ends. This CDR3 is built from 14 residues. DNA for the CDR3: TGTGCCACCATCGTGTCGGGAGTCCCAGATACGCAGTATTTT. This encodes CATIVSGVPDTQYF.

This clonotype was seen at least ten times. The V and J genes are TRBV5-1 and TRBJ2-3, with a weak D call TRBD1 (6 bases). The CDR3 extends over 15 amino acids. Trimming left V 4 bases short and J 0 bases short, with 12 bases between. Germline-derived CDR1 and CDR2 are SGHRS and YFSETQ. The CDR3 nucleotides read TGCGCCAGCAGCCGATCCAGGGGAAGCACAGATACGCAGTATTTT. It specifies CASSRSRGSTDTQYF. Filled out from reference TRBV5-1 and TRBJ2-3, the complete variable domain reads KAGVTQTPRYLIKTRGQQVTLSCSPISGHRSVSWYQQTPGQGLQFLFEYFSETQRNKGNFPGRFSGRQFSNSRSEMNVSTLELGDSALYLCASSRSRGSTDTQYFGPGTRLTVL.

The chain is built from TRBV7-8 and TRBJ1-5; no clear D. From germline, CDR1 is SGHVS and CDR2 FQNEAQ. Trimming took 4 bases from V and 0 from J, leaving 7 bases between them. This CDR3 is 14 amino acids long. The CDR3 reads CASSSHNSNQPQHF. The CDR3 coding sequence is TGTGCCAGCAGCTCCCATAATAGCAATCAGCCCCAGCATTTT.

This clonotype was seen ten or more times. The chain is built from TRBV7-9 and TRBJ1-2, with 7 bases matching TRBD1. V lost 5 bases and J lost 11; bases outside the gene matches: 11. The V gene's germline CDR1 is SEHNR and CDR2 FQNEAQ (reference sequence). This CDR3 spans 13 amino acids. This CDR3 is CASSPPGQRSYTF. In nucleotides, the CDR3 is TGTGCCAGCAGCCCCCCGGGACAGAGGAGTTACACCTTC. Supplemented by reference TRBV7-9 and TRBJ1-2, the full variable domain reads DTGVSQNPRHKITKRGQNVTFRCDPISEHNRLYWYRQTLGQGPEFLTYFQNEAQLEKSRLLSDRFSAERPKGSFSTLEIQRTEQGDSAMYLCASSPPGQRSYTFGSGTRLTVV.

This clonotype has more than one count but fewer than ten. The chain joins TRBV7-9 to TRBJ2-1, with 9 bases lining up with TRBD2. The CDR3 is 18 residues long. V was clipped by 8 bases and J by 3 bases; unmatched bases: 17. Germline assignment: CDR1 SEHNR and CDR2 FQNEAQ (reference sequence). CDR3 in DNA: TGTGCCAGCGGCCTGGGGATAGCGGGAGTCCCGAGCTACAATGAGCAGTTCTTC. This translates into CASGLGIAGVPSYNEQFF.

In its sample, this clonotype was seen a few times. V usage is TRBV5-1 and J usage is TRBJ2-1; D unresolved. Germline V CDR1 and CDR2: SGHRS, YFSETQ. V was trimmed by 4 bases and J by 8 bases, leaving 16 bases between them. There are 14 residues in the CDR3. CDR3 in amino acids: CASSPISSSDEQFF. As DNA, the CDR3 is TGCGCCAGCAGCCCGATCTCCTCCTCCGATGAGCAGTTCTTC. Together with reference TRBV5-1 and TRBJ2-1, the CDR3 gives the full variable domain: KAGVTQTPRYLIKTRGQQVTLSCSPISGHRSVSWYQQTPGQGLQFLFEYFSETQRNKGNFPGRFSGRQFSNSRSEMNVSTLELGDSALYLCASSPISSSDEQFFGPGTRLTVL.

This clonotype was picked up many times. The rearrangement uses TRBV5-4 and TRBJ2-5, with D hard to call. Germline values: CDR1 SGHNT, CDR2 YYREEE (reference sequence). There are 15 residues in the CDR3. V dropped 1 base and J dropped 9 bases, with 19 bases sitting between them. The DNA for the CDR3 is TGTGCCAGCAGCTTGTCAGGAGTCCCCCGGGCTTCCCAGTACTTC. Protein product: CASSLSGVPRASQYF.

This clonotype occurred many times. The chain couples TRBV4-3 to TRBJ2-3; 9 bases are shared with TRBD1. Germline V gives CDR1 LGHNA, CDR2 YSLEER. The length of the CDR3 is 15 residues. V was clipped by 1 base and J by 4 bases; unmatched bases: 3. CDR3 bases: TGCGCCAGCAGCCAAGTGGGACAGGGCGCAGATACGCAGTATTTT. Translated, it gives CASSQVGQGADTQYF.

There are many counts of this clonotype. The chain links TRBV20-1 to TRBJ1-5; maybe TRBD1 (5 bases). Per germline, CDR1 DFQATT and CDR2 SNEGSKA (reference sequence). Trimming pared 5 bases from V and 3 bases from J, leaving 11 bases between. The CDR3 covers 13 residues. The CDR3: CSAETGFNQPQHF. Here the CDR3 DNA reads TGCAGTGCTGAAACAGGTTTCAATCAGCCCCAGCATTTT.

In this sample, this clonotype turned up many times. J is TRBJ2-5 and V is TRBV7-2, with D uncertain. CDR3 length equals 12 residues. Germline-derived CDR1 and CDR2 are SGHTA and FQGNSA. Trimming left V 1 base short and J 5 bases short, with 5 bases between. In DNA form, the CDR3 reads TGTGCCAGCAGCTTAGATTCGGAGACCCAGTACTTC. This gives the protein CASSLDSETQYF.

This clonotype was counted only a few times. The chain has TRBV12-3 or TRBV12-4 and TRBJ2-1; D call uncertain. This CDR3 contains 18 residues. V was cut by 2 bases and J by 0 bases, with 17 bases left in between. CDR3 DNA sequence: TGTGCCAGCAGTTTAAGATCGACGGCGACGAGCTCCTACAATGAGCAGTTCTTC. Protein: CASSLRSTATSSYNEQFF.